A selection of T cell receptor beta chains follows, all from one sample in a study of CD8 T cells in ankylosing spondylitis. From the 5' RACE reads, TCRdb called clonotypes with MiXCR, one entry per CDR3 protein. In the table there are about 240,000 distinct CDR3 sequences, 7.5% to 9% of which are singletons. Sequencing used blood, either unsorted or a sorted T cell fraction (not recorded which). The receptors here all came from a male donor with ankylosing spondylitis or in good health (not recorded which). CDR3s include the opening cysteine and the closing phenylalanine or tryptophan. A D gene is named only where the DNA matches it firmly. The size of a clone is reported for some rows only, either as once, few or many, or as a class for expanded clones.

TRBD2	TRBV11-3	-	TRBJ2-1	15	CASSERGWVGNEQFF	TGTGCCAGCAGCGAGCGGGGTTGGGTTGGCAATGAGCAGTTCTTC
TRBD2	TRBV10-3	many	TRBJ2-2	18	CAISAGLAGERSAGELFF	TGTGCCATCAGTGCAGGACTAGCGGGAGAGAGAAGCGCCGGGGAGCTGTTTTTT
TRBD1	TRBV7-9	-	TRBJ2-7	15	CASSPRTGKTYEQYF	TGTGCCAGCAGCCCTCGGACAGGGAAGACCTACGAGCAGTACTTC
-	TRBV6-1	many	TRBJ2-1	14	CASSKDSGYNEQFF	TGTGCCAGCAGTAAGGACTCGGGATACAATGAGCAGTTCTTC
TRBD2	TRBV20-1	many	TRBJ2-5	14	CSASWGGRSETQYF	TGCAGTGCTAGTTGGGGGGGGAGGTCAGAGACCCAGTACTTC
-	TRBV10-3	many	TRBJ2-5	14	CAIRGGGSRETQYF	TGTGCCATCCGAGGAGGGGGCTCAAGGGAGACCCAGTACTTC
TRBD1	TRBV12-3/TRBV12-4	few	TRBJ2-7	13	CASSRTGNYEQYF	TGTGCCAGCAGCCGGACAGGAAACTACGAGCAGTACTTC
-	TRBV3-1	many	TRBJ2-3	17	CASSRTIQGSFLGTQYF	TGTGCCAGCAGCCGCACCATCCAGGGTTCCTTCTTAGGTACGCAGTATTTT
TRBD2	TRBV7-2	many	TRBJ2-5	16	CASSLEYLAGGETQYF	TGTGCCAGCAGCTTAGAGTATTTAGCGGGAGGAGAGACCCAGTACTTC
-	TRBV20-1	many	TRBJ2-1	12	CSARFTHNEQFF	TGCAGTGCTAGATTCACACACAATGAGCAGTTCTTC
-	TRBV9	few	TRBJ1-1	17	CASSVGLFRGRNTEAFF	TGTGCCAGCAGCGTAGGGCTATTTCGGGGGAGGAACACTGAAGCTTTCTTT
TRBD2	TRBV6-2/TRBV6-3	many	TRBJ2-1	16	CASSYGAGGVYNEQFF	TGTGCCAGCAGTTACGGGGCCGGGGGGGTCTACAATGAGCAGTTCTTC
-	TRBV29-1	many	TRBJ2-3	14	CSHLPGDGTDTQYF	TGCAGCCACCTCCCGGGAGACGGCACAGATACGCAGTATTTT
TRBD1	TRBV6-1	-	TRBJ1-2	18	CASMIPWTGNNFNYGYTF	TGTGCCAGCATGATACCCTGGACAGGGAATAATTTTAACTATGGCTACACCTTC
-	TRBV11-2	-	TRBJ2-1	15	CASSLVGKGWDEQFF	TGTGCCAGCAGCTTAGTTGGTAAAGGCTGGGATGAGCAGTTCTTC
-	TRBV20-1	many	TRBJ1-2	12	CSAGGGRDGYTF	TGCAGTGCTGGAGGGGGGAGAGATGGCTACACCTTC
TRBD1	TRBV5-1	many	TRBJ2-1	16	CASSAPLRDRYNEQFF	TGCGCCAGCAGCGCGCCTCTCCGGGACAGATACAATGAGCAGTTCTTC
-	TRBV10-3	many	TRBJ2-4	15	CAISESGAGGNIQYF	TGTGCCATCAGTGAGTCGGGGGCAGGGGGGAACATTCAGTACTTC
-	TRBV12-3/TRBV12-4	-	TRBJ1-2	14	CASSLEWQGYGYTF	TGTGCCAGCAGTTTGGAGTGGCAGGGCTATGGCTACACCTTC
TRBD2	TRBV5-1	-	TRBJ2-1	16	CASSLELAGGGNEQFF	TGCGCCAGCAGCTTGGAACTAGCGGGAGGGGGGAATGAGCAGTTCTTC
TRBD2	TRBV20-1	few	TRBJ2-2	17	CSARVRAGKGVTGELFF	TGCAGTGCTAGAGTAAGAGCGGGAAAAGGCGTAACCGGGGAGCTGTTTTTT
TRBD2	TRBV3-1	many	TRBJ2-4	13	CASSQGLGNIQYF	TGTGCCAGCAGCCAGGGACTAGGAAACATTCAGTACTTC
TRBD2	TRBV5-1	many	TRBJ2-2	14	CASSPAGASGELFF	TGCGCCAGCAGCCCAGCGGGAGCGTCCGGGGAGCTGTTTTTT
-	TRBV15	many	TRBJ1-5	18	CATSRGNVGTHSNQPQHF	TGTGCCACCAGCAGAGGGAATGTGGGAACCCATAGCAATCAGCCCCAGCATTTT
-	TRBV18	many	TRBJ2-7	12	CASSRRDYEQYF	TGTGCCAGCTCACGGAGGGATTACGAGCAGTACTTC
TRBD2	TRBV6-2/TRBV6-3	many	TRBJ2-5	15	CASRYRAGGKETQYF	TGTGCCAGCAGGTACCGCGCGGGGGGAAAAGAGACCCAGTACTTC
TRBD2	TRBV5-5	few	TRBJ2-7	15	CASSLELAVSYEQYF	TGTGCCAGCAGCTTGGAACTAGCGGTCTCCTACGAGCAGTACTTC
-	TRBV30	few	TRBJ1-1	14	CAWSSPGGTAEAFF	TGTGCCTGGAGTTCCCCGGGGGGTACAGCTGAAGCTTTCTTT
TRBD1	TRBV20-1	-	TRBJ1-2	15	CSARATGQAEGGYTF	TGCAGTGCTAGAGCTACCGGACAGGCCGAGGGTGGCTACACCTTC
TRBD1	TRBV12-3/TRBV12-4	many	TRBJ2-7	20	CASSTLPTGTANLKPYEQYF	TGTGCCAGCAGCACGCTCCCGACCGGGACAGCTAACCTAAAACCCTACGAGCAGTACTTC
-	TRBV6-5	-	TRBJ1-2	11	CASSSGVGYTF	TGTGCCAGCAGCTCAGGGGTCGGCTACACCTTC
TRBD1	TRBV4-2	many	TRBJ2-1	16	CASSHPGQGAYNEQFF	TGTGCCAGCAGCCATCCGGGACAGGGGGCCTACAATGAGCAGTTCTTC
-	TRBV20-1	many	TRBJ1-1	15	CSASPGGHLNTEAFF	TGCAGTGCTAGTCCCGGGGGCCACCTCAACACTGAAGCTTTCTTT
-	TRBV30	-	TRBJ2-4	11	CAWSVLNIQYF	TGTGCCTGGAGTGTGTTAAACATTCAGTACTTC
TRBD1	TRBV20-1	many	TRBJ1-1	14	CSARLGTGNTEAFF	TGCAGTGCTAGGCTTGGGACAGGGAACACTGAAGCTTTCTTT
-	TRBV15	many	TRBJ2-2	14	CATSSSVNTGELFF	TGTGCCACCAGCAGCTCAGTGAACACCGGGGAGCTGTTTTTT
TRBD2	TRBV20-1	many	TRBJ2-5	15	CSARDLAGSEETQYF	TGCAGTGCTAGAGACCTAGCGGGGAGTGAAGAGACCCAGTACTTC
-	TRBV24-1	many	TRBJ2-3	15	CATSDPREMADTQYF	TGTGCCACCAGTGACCCCCGGGAAATGGCAGATACGCAGTATTTT
-	TRBV20-1	many	TRBJ2-1	14	CSADPATVYNEQFF	TGCAGTGCTGACCCCGCAACAGTTTACAATGAGCAGTTCTTC
TRBD1	TRBV10-3	many	TRBJ1-2	16	CAISDPVGGTVYGYTF	TGTGCCATCAGTGACCCCGTGGGGGGGACAGTCTATGGCTACACCTTC
-	TRBV7-6	many	TRBJ2-3	17	CASSLRGLGRGTDTQYF	TGTGCCAGCAGCTTAAGGGGCCTGGGGCGAGGCACAGATACGCAGTATTTT
-	TRBV29-1	few	TRBJ1-1	12	CSVPFSGTEAFF	TGCAGCGTTCCCTTCTCGGGCACTGAAGCTTTCTTT
TRBD2	TRBV30	many	TRBJ2-3	16	CAWSVAGLAGTDTQYF	TGTGCCTGGAGTGTTGCGGGACTAGCGGGAACAGATACGCAGTATTTT
-	TRBV27	many	TRBJ1-1	18	CASSLWGDRQASFTEAFF	TGTGCCAGCAGTCTCTGGGGGGACCGACAGGCTAGTTTCACTGAAGCTTTCTTT
TRBD1	TRBV7-3	many	TRBJ2-1	15	CASSLSGTGRNEQFF	TGTGCCAGCAGCTTAAGTGGGACAGGAAGGAATGAGCAGTTCTTC
-	TRBV15	few	TRBJ2-3	14	CATSSPFGTDTQYF	TGTGCCACCAGCAGCCCTTTCGGCACAGATACGCAGTATTTT